This is a list of T cell receptor beta chains from one sample in a study of shared clonotypes between healthy human individuals. The repertoire was sequenced with immunoSEQ multiplex PCR; TCRdb's copy has only in-frame clones and lacks some. The table records 2 million to 2.5 million clones, 85% to 95% of them present only once. The sequencing input was naive CD4+ T cells from PBMCs. Every receptor here comes from a man younger than 35 in good health. Some clones in this sample may be carry-over from other donors' samples. Each CDR3 is given with its conserved first and last residue. D genes are given only for firm matches.

D gene | J gene | V gene | CDR3 length | CDR3 protein | CDR3 DNA
TRBD2 | TRBJ2-1 | TRBV9 | 16 | CASSGRAGGVYNEQFF | TGTGCCAGCAGTGGACGAGCGGGAGGCGTGTACAATGAGCAGTTCTTC
NA | TRBJ1-5 | TRBV2 | 14 | CASSDGGGNQPQHF | TGTGCCAGCAGTGATGGGGGGGGCAATCAGCCCCAGCATTTT
TRBD2 | TRBJ2-7 | TRBV9 | 16 | CASSVAPAGSSYEQYF | TGTGCCAGCAGCGTAGCTCCAGCGGGATCCTCCTACGAGCAGTACTTC
NA | TRBJ2-6 | TRBV18 | 17 | CASSPSLGGSGANVLTF | TGTGCCAGCTCACCCAGTTTAGGGGGCTCTGGGGCCAACGTCCTGACTTTC
TRBD1 | TRBJ1-5 | TRBV28 | 15 | CASRWRDRANQPQHF | TGTGCCAGCAGATGGAGGGACAGGGCCAATCAGCCCCAGCATTTT
NA | TRBJ2-1 | TRBV28 | 14 | CASRDMAYPHEQFF | TGTGCCAGCAGGGACATGGCGTACCCCCATGAGCAGTTCTTC
NA | TRBJ1-2 | TRBV6-1 | 13 | CASSEGWYYGYTF | TGTGCCAGCAGTGAGGGATGGTACTATGGCTACACCTTC
NA | TRBJ1-1 | TRBV25-1 | 15 | CASSVPGGGSTEAFF | TGTGCCAGCAGTGTCCCGGGGGGCGGTAGCACTGAAGCTTTCTTT
NA | TRBJ2-3 | TRBV15 | 13 | CATSPSRADTQYF | TGTGCCACCAGCCCGTCGAGGGCAGATACGCAGTATTTT
TRBD1 | TRBJ1-5 | TRBV18 | 16 | CASSQTGGNIDQPQHF | TGTGCCAGCTCACAGACAGGGGGCAATATCGATCAGCCCCAGCATTTT
TRBD2 | TRBJ2-1 | TRBV6-5 | 16 | CASSYSTSGSYNEQFF | TGTGCCAGCAGTTACAGTACTAGCGGGAGCTACAATGAGCAGTTCTTC
NA | TRBJ2-5 | TRBV5-1 | 15 | CASSSGPILKETQYF | TGCGCCAGCAGCTCCGGACCGATCCTCAAAGAGACCCAGTACTTC
NA | TRBJ2-3 | TRBV5-1 | 13 | CASSFGSPDTQYF | TGCGCCAGCAGCTTCGGAAGTCCAGATACGCAGTATTTT
NA | TRBJ1-3 | TRBV2 | 15 | CASSGGLASGNTIYF | TGTGCCAGCAGTGGGGGATTGGCCTCTGGAAACACCATATATTTT
TRBD1 | TRBJ2-7 | TRBV27 | 14 | CASSSRGTGGEQYF | TGTGCCAGCAGTTCCCGGGGGACAGGCGGCGAGCAGTACTTC
NA | TRBJ1-4 | TRBV4-1 | 14 | CASSLGQQVEKLFF | TGCGCCAGCAGCCTAGGCCAGCAGGTAGAAAAACTGTTTTTT
NA | TRBJ2-7 | TRBV10-1 | 13 | CASSGDRGNEQYF | TGCGCCAGCAGTGGGGACCGGGGGAACGAGCAGTACTTC